This TCR beta chain was captured in a study of T-cell memory formation after mild COVID-19. Study details: Clusters of TCRs were largely donor specific. General study points: SARS-CoV-2 specificity was not confirmed for second-wave clones peaking on day 37. Day 15 to 85 contractors were CD4/CD8 balanced; later expanders leaned CD4+.

The CDR3 length is 13 residues. Germline CDR1 SGHTA, CDR2 FQGNSA. V was clipped by 3 bases and J by 4 bases, with 7 bases between them. This clonotype was detected a few times. Its antigen is unknown. 5'RACE, which relied on constant-segment primers, yielded TCR alpha and TCR beta cDNA libraries carrying sample barcodes and UMIs. TCRdb itself ran the 5' RACE reads through MiXCR, one entry per CDR3 protein. The sample contains roughly 150,000 distinct CDR3 sequences, over 10% of which appear only once. The chain has TRBV7-2 and TRBJ2-1; D might be TRBD2 (5 bases). The sequenced material came from PBMCs or a T cell subset sorted from them (not recorded which). This TCR was sampled from a man younger than 30 who had mild COVID-19 (a few samples of this study predate the infection). Cell type and time point are not known. CDR3 in DNA: TGTGCCAGCAGCTTTACGGGATACAATGAGCAGTTCTTC. This translates into CASSFTGYNEQFF.